This TCR beta chain was observed in a study of cytomegalovirus exposure and HLA in healthy donors. Study results and limitations: It is likely that the observed cluster of highly shared sequence variants was a sequencing artifact. Because they were indistinguishable, some V segments, including TRBV6-2 and TRBV6-3, were excluded. The authors later linked a missense DCLRE1C variant to TCR beta V- and J-gene trimming.

Comment on this clone: The target antigen is unknown.

The CDR3 consists of 13 residues. V lost 4 bases to trimming and J lost 4 bases; unmatched junction nucleotides: 0. CDR1 is SNHLY, CDR2 FYNNEI, per germline. These donors counted as nominally healthy when sampled, but unrecorded immune exposures were likely. In the PCR, 60 Vbeta and 13 Jbeta primers were used. Here immunoSEQ multiplex PCR was the method, and the copy in TCRdb shows in-frame clones only, minus some. The sample lists some 220,000 clones, about three quarters occurring once. The TCR comes from a woman between 55 and 75 years old in good health and CMV-seropositive. This chain links TRBV2 with TRBJ1-1, with TRBD1 matching 10 bases. Source material: PBMCs. CDR3 nucleotides: TGTGCCAGCAGTGGGACAGGGGGCACTGAAGCTTTCTTT. Translation: CASSGTGGTEAFF.